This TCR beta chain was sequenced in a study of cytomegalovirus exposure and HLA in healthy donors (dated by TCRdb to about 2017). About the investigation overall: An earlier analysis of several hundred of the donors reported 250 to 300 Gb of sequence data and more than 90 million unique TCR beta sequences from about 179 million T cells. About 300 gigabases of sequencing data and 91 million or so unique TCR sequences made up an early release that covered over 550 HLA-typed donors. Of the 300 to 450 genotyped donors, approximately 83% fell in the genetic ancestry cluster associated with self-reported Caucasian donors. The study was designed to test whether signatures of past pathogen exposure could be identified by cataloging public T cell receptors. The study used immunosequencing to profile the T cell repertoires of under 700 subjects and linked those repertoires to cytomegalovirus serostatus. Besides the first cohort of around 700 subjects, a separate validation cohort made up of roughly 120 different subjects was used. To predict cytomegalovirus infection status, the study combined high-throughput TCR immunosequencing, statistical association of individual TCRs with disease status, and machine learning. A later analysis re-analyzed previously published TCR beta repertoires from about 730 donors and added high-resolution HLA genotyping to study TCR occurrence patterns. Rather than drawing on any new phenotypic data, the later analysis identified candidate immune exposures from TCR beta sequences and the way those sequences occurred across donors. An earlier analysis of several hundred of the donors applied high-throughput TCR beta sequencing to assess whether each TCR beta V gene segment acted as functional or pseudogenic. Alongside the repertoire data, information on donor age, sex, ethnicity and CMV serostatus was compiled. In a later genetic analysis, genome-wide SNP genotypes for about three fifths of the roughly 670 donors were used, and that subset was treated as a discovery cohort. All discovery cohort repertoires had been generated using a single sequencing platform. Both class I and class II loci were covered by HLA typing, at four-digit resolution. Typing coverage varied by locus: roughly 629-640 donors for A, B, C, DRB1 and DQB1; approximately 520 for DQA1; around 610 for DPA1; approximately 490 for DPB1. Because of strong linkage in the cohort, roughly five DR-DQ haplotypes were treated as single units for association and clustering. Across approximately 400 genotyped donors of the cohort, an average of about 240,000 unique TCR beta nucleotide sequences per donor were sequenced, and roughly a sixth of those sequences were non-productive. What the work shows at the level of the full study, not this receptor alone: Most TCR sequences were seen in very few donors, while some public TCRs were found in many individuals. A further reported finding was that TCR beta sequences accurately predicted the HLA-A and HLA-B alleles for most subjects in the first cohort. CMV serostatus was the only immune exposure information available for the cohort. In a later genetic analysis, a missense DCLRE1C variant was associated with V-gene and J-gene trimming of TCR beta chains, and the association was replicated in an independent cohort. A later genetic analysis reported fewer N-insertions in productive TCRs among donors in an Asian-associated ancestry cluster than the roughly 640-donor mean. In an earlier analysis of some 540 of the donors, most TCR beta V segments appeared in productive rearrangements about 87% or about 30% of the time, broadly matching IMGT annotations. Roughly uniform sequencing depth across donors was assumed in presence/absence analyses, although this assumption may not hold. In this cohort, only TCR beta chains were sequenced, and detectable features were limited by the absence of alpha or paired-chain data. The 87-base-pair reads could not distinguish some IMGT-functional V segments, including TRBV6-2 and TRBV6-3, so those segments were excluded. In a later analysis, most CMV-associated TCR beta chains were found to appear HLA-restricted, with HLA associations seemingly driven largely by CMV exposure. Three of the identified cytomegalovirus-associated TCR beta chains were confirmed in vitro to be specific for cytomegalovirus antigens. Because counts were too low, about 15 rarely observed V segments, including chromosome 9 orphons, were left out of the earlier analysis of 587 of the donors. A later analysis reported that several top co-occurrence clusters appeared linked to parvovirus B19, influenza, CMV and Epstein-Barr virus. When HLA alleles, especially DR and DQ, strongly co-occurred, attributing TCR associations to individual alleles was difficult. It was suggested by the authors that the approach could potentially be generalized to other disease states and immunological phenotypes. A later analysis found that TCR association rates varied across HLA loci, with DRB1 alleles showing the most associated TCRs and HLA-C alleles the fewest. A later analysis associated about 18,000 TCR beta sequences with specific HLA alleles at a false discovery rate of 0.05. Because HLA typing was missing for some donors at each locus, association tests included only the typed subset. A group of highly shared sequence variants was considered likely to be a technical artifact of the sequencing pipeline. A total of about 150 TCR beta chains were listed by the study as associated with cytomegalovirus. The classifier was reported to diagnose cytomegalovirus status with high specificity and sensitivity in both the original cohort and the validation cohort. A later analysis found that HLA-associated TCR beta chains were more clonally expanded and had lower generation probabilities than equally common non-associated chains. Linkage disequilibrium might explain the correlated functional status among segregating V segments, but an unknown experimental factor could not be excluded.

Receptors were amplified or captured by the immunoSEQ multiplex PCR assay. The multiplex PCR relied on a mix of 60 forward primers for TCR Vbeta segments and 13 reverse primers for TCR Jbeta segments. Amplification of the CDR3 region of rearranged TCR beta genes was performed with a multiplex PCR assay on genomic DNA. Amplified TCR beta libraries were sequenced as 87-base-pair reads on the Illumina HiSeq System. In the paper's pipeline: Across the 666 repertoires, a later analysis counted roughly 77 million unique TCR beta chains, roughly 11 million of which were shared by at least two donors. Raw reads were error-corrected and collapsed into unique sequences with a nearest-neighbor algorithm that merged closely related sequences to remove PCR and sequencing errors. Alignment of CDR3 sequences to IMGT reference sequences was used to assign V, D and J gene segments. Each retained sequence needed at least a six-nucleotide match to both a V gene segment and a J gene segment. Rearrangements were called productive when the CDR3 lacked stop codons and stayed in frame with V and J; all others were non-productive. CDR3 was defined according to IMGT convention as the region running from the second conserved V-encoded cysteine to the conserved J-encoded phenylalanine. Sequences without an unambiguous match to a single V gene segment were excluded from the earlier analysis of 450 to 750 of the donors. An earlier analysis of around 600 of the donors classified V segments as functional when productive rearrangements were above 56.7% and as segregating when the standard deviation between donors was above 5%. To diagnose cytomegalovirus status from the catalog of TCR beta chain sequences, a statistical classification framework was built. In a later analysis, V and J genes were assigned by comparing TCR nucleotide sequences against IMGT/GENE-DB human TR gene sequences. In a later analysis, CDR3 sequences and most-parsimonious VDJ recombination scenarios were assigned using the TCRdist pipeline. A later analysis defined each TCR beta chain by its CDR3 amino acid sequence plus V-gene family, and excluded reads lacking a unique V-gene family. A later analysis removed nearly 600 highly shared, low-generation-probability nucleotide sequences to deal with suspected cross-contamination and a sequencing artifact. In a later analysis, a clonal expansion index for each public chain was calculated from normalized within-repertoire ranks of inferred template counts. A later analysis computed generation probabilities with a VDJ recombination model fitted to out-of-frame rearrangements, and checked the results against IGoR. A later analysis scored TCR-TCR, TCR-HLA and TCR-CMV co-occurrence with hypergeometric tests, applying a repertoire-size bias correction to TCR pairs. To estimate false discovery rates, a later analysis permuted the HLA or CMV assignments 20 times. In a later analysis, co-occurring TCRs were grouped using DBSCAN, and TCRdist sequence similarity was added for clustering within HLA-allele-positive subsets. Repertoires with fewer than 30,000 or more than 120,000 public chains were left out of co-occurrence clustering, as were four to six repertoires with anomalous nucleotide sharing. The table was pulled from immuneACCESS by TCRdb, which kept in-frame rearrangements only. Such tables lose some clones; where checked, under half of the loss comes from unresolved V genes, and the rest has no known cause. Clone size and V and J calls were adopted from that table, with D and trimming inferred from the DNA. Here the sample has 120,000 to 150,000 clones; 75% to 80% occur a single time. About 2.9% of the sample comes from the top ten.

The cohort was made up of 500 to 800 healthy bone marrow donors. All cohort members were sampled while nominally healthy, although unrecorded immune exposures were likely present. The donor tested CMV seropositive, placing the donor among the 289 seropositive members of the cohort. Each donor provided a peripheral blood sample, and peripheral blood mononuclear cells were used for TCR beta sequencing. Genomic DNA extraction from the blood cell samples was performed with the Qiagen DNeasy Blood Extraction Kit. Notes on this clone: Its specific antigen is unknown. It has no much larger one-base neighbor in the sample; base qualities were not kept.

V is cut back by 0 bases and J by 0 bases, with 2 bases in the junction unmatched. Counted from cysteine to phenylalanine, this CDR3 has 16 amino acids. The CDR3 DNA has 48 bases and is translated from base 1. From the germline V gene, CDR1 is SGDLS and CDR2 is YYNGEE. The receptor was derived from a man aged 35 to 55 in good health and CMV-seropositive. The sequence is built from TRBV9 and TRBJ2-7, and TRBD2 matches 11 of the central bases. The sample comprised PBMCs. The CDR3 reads CASSVGTSGSSYEQYF. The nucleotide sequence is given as TGTGCCAGCAGCGTAGGCACTAGCGGGAGCTCCTACGAGCAGTACTTC.